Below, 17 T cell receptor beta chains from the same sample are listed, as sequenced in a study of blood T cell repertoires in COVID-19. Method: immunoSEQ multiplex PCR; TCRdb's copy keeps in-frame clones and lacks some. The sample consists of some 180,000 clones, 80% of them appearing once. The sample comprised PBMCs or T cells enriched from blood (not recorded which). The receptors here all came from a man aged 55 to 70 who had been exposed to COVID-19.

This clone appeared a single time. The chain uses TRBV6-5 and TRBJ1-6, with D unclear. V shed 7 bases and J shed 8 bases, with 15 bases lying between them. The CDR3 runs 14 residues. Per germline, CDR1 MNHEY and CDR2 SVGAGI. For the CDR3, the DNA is TGTGCCAGCACCGACGGCCGGGGAGATTCACCCCTCCACTTT. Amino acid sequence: CASTDGRGDSPLHF.

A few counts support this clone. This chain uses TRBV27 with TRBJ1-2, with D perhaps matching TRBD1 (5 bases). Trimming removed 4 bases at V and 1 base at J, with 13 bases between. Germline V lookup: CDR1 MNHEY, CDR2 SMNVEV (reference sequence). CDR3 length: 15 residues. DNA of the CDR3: TGTGCCAGCAGTTCCACCCAGGGCCTTAACTATGGCTACACCTTC. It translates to CASSSTQGLNYGYTF.

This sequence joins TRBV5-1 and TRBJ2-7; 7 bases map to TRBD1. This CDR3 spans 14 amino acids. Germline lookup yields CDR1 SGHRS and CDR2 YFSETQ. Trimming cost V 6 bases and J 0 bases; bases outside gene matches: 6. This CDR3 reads CASTRDRRSYEQYF. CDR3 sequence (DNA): TGCGCCAGCACCCGGGACAGACGCTCCTACGAGCAGTACTTC. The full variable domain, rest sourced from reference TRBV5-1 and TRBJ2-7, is KAGVTQTPRYLIKTRGQQVTLSCSPISGHRSVSWYQQTPGQGLQFLFEYFSETQRNKGNFPGRFSGRQFSNSRSEMNVSTLELGDSALYLCASTRDRRSYEQYFGPGTRLTVT.

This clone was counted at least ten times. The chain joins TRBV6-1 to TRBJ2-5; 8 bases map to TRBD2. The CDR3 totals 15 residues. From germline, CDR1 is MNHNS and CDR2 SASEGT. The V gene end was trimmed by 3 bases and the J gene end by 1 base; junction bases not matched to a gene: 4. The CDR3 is CASSEQAGGQETQYF. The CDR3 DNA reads TGTGCCAGCAGTGAGCAGGCGGGGGGCCAAGAGACCCAGTACTTC.

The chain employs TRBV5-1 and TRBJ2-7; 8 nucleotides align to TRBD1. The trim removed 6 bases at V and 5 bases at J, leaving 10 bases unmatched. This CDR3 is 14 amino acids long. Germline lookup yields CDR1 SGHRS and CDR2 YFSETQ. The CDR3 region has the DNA TGCGCCAGCACGCGGGACAGGTCTTACCACGAGCAGTACTTC. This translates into CASTRDRSYHEQYF. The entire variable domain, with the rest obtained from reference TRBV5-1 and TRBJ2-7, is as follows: KAGVTQTPRYLIKTRGQQVTLSCSPISGHRSVSWYQQTPGQGLQFLFEYFSETQRNKGNFPGRFSGRQFSNSRSEMNVSTLELGDSALYLCASTRDRSYHEQYFGPGTRLTVT.

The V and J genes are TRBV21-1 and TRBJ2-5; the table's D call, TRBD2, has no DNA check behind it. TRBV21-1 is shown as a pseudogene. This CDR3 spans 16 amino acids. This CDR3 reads CASTGGGLAGVWAQYF. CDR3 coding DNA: TGTGCCAGCACCGGTGGGGGGCTAGCGGGAGTATGGGCCCAGTACTTC.

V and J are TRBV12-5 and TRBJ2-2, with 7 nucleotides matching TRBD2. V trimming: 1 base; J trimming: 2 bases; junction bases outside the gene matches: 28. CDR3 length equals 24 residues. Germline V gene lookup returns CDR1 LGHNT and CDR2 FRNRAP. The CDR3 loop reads CASGLGFSGLSGNTFIYNTGELFF. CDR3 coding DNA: TGTGCTAGTGGTTTGGGTTTTTCGGGCCTCAGCGGGAACACCTTTATATATAACACCGGGGAGCTGTTTTTT.

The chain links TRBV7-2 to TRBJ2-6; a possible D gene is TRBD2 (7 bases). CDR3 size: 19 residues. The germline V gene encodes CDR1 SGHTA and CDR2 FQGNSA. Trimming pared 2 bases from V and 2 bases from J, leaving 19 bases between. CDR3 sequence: CASSLKGGEKVAGANVLTF. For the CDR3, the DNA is TGTGCCAGCAGCTTAAAAGGGGGGGAGAAGGTGGCTGGGGCCAACGTCCTGACTTTC.

The chain's CDR3 is CASSAGREDGKNIQYF. CDR3 DNA: TGTGCCAGCTCTGCCGGCAGGGAGGACGGCAAAAACATTCAGTACTTC. This rearrangement joins TRBV13 to TRBJ2-4, with D possibly TRBD2 on 6 matching bases. Germline lookup yields CDR1 PRHDT and CDR2 FYEKMQ (reference sequence). The CDR3 has 16 residues. V lost 8 bases and J 3 bases, leaving 20 bases between the germline ends.

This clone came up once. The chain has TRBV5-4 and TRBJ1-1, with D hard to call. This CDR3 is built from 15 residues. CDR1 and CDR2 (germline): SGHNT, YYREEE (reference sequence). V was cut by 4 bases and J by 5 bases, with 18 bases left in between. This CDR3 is CASSPQSGSTTEAFF. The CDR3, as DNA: TGTGCCAGCAGCCCCCAGAGCGGGTCGACAACTGAAGCTTTCTTT.

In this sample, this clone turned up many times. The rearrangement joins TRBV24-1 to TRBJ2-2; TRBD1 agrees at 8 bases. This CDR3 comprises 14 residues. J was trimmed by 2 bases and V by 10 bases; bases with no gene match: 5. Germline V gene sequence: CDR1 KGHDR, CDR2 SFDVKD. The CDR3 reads CATSGGANTGELFF. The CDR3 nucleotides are TGTGCCACATCAGGGGGCGCTAACACCGGGGAGCTGTTTTTT.

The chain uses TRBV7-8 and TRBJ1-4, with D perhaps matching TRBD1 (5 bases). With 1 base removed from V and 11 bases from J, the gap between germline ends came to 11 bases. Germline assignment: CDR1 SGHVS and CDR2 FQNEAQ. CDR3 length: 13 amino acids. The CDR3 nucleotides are TGTGCCAGCAGCTTAGTCCAGGGCGAGAAACTGTTTTTT. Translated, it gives CASSLVQGEKLFF.

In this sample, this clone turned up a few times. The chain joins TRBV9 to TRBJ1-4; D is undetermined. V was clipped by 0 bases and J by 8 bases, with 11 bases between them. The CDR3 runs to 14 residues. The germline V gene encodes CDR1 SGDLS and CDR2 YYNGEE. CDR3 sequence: CASSVGGLGEKLFF. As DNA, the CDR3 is TGTGCCAGCAGCGTAGGAGGGTTGGGCGAAAAACTGTTTTTT. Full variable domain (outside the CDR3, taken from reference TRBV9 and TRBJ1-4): DSGVTQTPKHLITATGQRVTLRCSPRSGDLSVYWYQQSLDQGLQFLIQYYNGEERAKGNILERFSAQQFPDLHSELNLSSLELGDSALYFCASSVGGLGEKLFFGSGTQLSVL.

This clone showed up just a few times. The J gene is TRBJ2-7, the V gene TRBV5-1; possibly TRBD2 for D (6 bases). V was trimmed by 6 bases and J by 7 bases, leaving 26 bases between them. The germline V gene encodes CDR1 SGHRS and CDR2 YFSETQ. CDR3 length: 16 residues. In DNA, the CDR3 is TGCGCCAGCACCCCAGGCGGGGCCGTGTTGACGGGAGAGCAGTACTTC. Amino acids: CASTPGGAVLTGEQYF.

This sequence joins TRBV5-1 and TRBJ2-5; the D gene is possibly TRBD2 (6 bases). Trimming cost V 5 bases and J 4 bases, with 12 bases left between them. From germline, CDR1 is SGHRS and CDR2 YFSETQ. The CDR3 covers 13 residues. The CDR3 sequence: CASRVGGGETQYF. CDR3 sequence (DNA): TGCGCCAGCAGGGTGGGAGGAGGAGAGACCCAGTACTTC.

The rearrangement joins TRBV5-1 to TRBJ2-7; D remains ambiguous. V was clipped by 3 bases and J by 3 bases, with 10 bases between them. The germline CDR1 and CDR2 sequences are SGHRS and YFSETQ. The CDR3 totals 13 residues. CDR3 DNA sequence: TGCGCCAGCAGCTACTACTACTACTACGAGCAGTACTTC. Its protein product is CASSYYYYYEQYF.

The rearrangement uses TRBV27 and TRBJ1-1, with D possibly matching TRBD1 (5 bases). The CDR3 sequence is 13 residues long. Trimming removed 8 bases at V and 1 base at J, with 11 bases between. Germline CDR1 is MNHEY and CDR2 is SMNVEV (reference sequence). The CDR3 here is CASRGGENTEAFF. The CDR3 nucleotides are TGTGCCAGCCGGGGGGGAGAGAACACTGAAGCTTTCTTT.